The next 13 T cell receptor beta chains were all read from a single sample in a study of beta chain features in type 1 diabetes (dated by TCRdb to the late 2010s). The study at large found these results: A moderate but significant shortening of TCRB CDR3 length was observed in type 1 diabetes patients in all four CD4+ subsets.

The antigens these receptors bind are not known. Library preparation was by the immunoSEQ multiplex PCR assay. The entire isolated RNA was reverse transcribed using the High Capacity cDNA Reverse Transcription Kit, and thus expressed TCRB transcripts were sequenced. The clones in this table, taken by TCRdb from immuneACCESS, are in-frame only. Not every clone is retained; where verified, under half of the shortfall comes from an unresolved V gene, and the cause of the rest is unknown. The sample records fewer than 400,000 clones, approximately 9.7% of which are singletons. The ten most abundant clones make up approximately 1% of the sample. The specimen was central memory CD4+ T cells from blood. Every receptor here comes from a man in his thirties or forties with type 1 diabetes.

In the case of this clone: Being one base from a much bigger clone, this may be a read error. The chain's CDR3 is CASSPTSGGYNEQFF. Here the CDR3 DNA reads TGTGCCAGCAGCCCGACTAGCGGGGGATACAATGAGCAGTTCTTC. J is TRBJ2-1 and V is TRBV7-9, with 12 nucleotides matching TRBD2. After removal of 5 bases from V and 4 bases from J, the junction contained 3 bases not matched to a gene. Germline V lookup: CDR1 SEHNR, CDR2 FQNEAQ (reference sequence). CDR3 size: 15 residues.

The V call is TRBV6-1, the J call TRBJ2-7; D possibly corresponds to TRBD1 (6 bases). Per germline, CDR1 MNHNS and CDR2 SASEGT. The V gene lost 9 bases and the J gene lost 5 bases, with 17 bases spanning the gap. The CDR3 totals 13 residues. CDR3 residues: CASHVQGMNEQYF. The CDR3 DNA reads TGTGCCAGTCACGTACAGGGAATGAACGAGCAGTACTTC.

The sample holds a few counts of this clone. The chain couples TRBV2 to TRBJ1-4; D unclear. The CDR3 length is 14 residues. The V end was cut by 7 bases, the J end by 5 bases, with 14 bases between. In germline, CDR1 is SNHLY, CDR2 FYNNEI. CDR3 nucleotides: TGTGCCAGCAATGTTCTTGGGCCAAATGAAAAACTGTTTTTT. It yields the protein CASNVLGPNEKLFF.

This CDR3 is CAWNLNGIGNSPLHF. The DNA for the CDR3 is TGTGCCTGGAATCTGAATGGGATAGGTAATTCACCCCTCCACTTT. The chain joins TRBV30 to TRBJ1-6; D remains ambiguous. This CDR3 spans 15 amino acids. V lost 4 bases and J 6 bases, leaving 16 bases between the germline ends. CDR1 GTSNPN and CDR2 SVGIG come from the germline V gene (reference sequence).

This clone was seen a few times. V gene TRBV28 combines with J gene TRBJ1-1; TRBD1 agrees at 8 bases. The J segment lost 7 bases and the V segment lost 1 base, leaving 5 bases of the junction unmatched. Per germline, CDR1 MDHEN and CDR2 SYDVKM. This CDR3 is built from 14 residues. The CDR3 sequence is CASSLYLQGGEAFF. DNA of the CDR3: TGTGCCAGCAGTTTATATTTACAGGGGGGTGAAGCTTTCTTT.

This clone was observed at least ten times. The V and J genes are TRBV7-9 and TRBJ2-7; D gene ambiguous. The CDR3 length is 11 residues. Germline V gene lookup returns CDR1 SEHNR and CDR2 FQNEAQ (reference sequence). V dropped 8 bases and J dropped 3 bases, with 8 bases sitting between them. The CDR3 sequence is CASGWGYEQYF. The CDR3 region has the DNA TGTGCCAGCGGCTGGGGCTACGAGCAGTACTTC.

The CDR3 protein is CSVAYQPNTEAFF. The CDR3 DNA reads as TGCAGCGTAGCTTATCAGCCGAACACTGAAGCTTTCTTT. This chain joins TRBV29-1 and TRBJ1-1; D not certain. The CDR3 spans 13 residues. The V and J ends lost 6 bases and 1 base respectively, with 12 bases between them. CDR1 and CDR2 (germline): SQVTM, ANQGSEA.

In this sample, this clone turned up a few times. The J gene is TRBJ1-1, the V gene TRBV28; 9 nucleotides match TRBD1. The CDR3 consists of 14 residues. Germline V gene sequence: CDR1 MDHEN, CDR2 SYDVKM. V was clipped by 3 bases and J by 7 bases; unmatched bases: 6. CDR3 sequence (DNA): TGTGCCAGCAGTTTCATACCGGGACAGGGTGAAGCTTTCTTT. Protein: CASSFIPGQGEAFF.

In its sample, this clone was seen a few times. This sequence joins TRBV27 and TRBJ2-7; D is unresolved. From germline, CDR1 is MNHEY and CDR2 SMNVEV (reference sequence). The CDR3 consists of 12 residues. Between the trimmed V and J ends, which lost 3 bases and 7 bases, there was a span of 10 bases. CDR3 coding DNA: TGTGCCAGCAGTTTCCGATCTGGGGAGCAGTACTTC. Protein: CASSFRSGEQYF.

Only a few counts were recorded for this clone. The J gene is TRBJ2-7, the V gene TRBV30; D is unresolved. V lost 1 base and J lost 5, with 9 bases in between. The germline gives CDR1 GTSNPN, CDR2 SVGIG (reference sequence). The CDR3 totals 12 residues. The CDR3 is CAWSGSSDEQYF. CDR3 nucleotides: TGTGCCTGGAGTGGGAGTTCAGACGAGCAGTACTTC. The full variable domain, rest sourced from reference TRBV30 and TRBJ2-7, is SQTIHQWPATLVQPVGSPLSLECTVEGTSNPNLYWYRQAAGRGLQLLFYSVGIGQISSEVPQNLSASRPQDRQFILSSKKLLLSDSGFYLCAWSGSSDEQYFGPGTRLTVT.

The chain combines TRBV7-2 with TRBJ1-5; D is ambiguous. The CDR3 has 14 amino acids. The V and J ends lost 1 base and 5 bases respectively, with 9 bases between them. Per the germline V gene, CDR1 is SGHTA and CDR2 is FQGNSA. CDR3 in DNA: TGTGCCAGCAGCTTAGGTCGGGGTCATCAGCCCCAGCATTTT. Translating gives CASSLGRGHQPQHF.

This rearrangement joins TRBV25-1 to TRBJ2-5, with D hard to call. The CDR3 sequence is 13 residues long. The germline CDR1 and CDR2 sequences are MGHDK and SYGVNS. V lost 4 bases, J lost 2 bases, and 8 bases lay in between. The CDR3 region is CASSGQAQETQYF. CDR3 bases: TGTGCCAGCAGTGGTCAGGCGCAAGAGACCCAGTACTTC.

V and J are TRBV11-2 and TRBJ1-5; D is unclear. CDR3 length: 15 residues. With 1 base removed from V and 4 bases from J, the gap between germline ends came to 11 bases. Germline V gene data show CDR1 as SGHAT and CDR2 as FQNNGV. In DNA form, the CDR3 reads TGTGCCAGCAGCTTAGGGCAGGTGCCTAATCAGCCCCAGCATTTT. Translating gives CASSLGQVPNQPQHF.